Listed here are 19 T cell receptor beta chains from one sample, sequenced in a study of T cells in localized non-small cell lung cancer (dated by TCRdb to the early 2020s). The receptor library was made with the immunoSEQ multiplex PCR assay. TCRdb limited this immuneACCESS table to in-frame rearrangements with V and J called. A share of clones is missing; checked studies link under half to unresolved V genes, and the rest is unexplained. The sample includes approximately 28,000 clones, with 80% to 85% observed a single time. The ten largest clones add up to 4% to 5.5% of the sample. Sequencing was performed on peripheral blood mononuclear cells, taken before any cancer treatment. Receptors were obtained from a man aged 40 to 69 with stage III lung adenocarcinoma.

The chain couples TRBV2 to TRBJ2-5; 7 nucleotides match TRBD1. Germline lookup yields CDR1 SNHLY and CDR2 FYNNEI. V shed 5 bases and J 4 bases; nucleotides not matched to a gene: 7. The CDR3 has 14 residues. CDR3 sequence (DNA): TGTGCCAGCAGTACTTGGGACAGCTTAGAGACCCAGTACTTC. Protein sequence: CASSTWDSLETQYF. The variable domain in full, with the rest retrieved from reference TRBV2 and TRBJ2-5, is EPEVTQTPSHQVTQMGQEVILRCVPISNHLYFYWYRQILGQKVEFLVSFYNNEISEKSEIFDDQFSVERPDGSNFTLKIRSTKLEDSAMYFCASSTWDSLETQYFGPGTRLLVL.

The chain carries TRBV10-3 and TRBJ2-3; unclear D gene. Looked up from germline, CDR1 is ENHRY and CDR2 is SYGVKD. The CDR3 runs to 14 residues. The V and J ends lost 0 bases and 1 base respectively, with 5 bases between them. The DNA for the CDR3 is TGTGCCATCAGTGAGTCCACTGGCACAGATACGCAGTATTTT. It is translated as CAISESTGTDTQYF.

The CDR3: CASSRSGRVDGYTF. DNA of the CDR3: TGTGCCAGCAGCCGCAGCGGCAGGGTGGATGGCTACACCTTC. The chain couples TRBV7-2 to TRBJ1-2; D may be TRBD1 (5 bases). This CDR3 has 14 amino acids. The V gene's germline CDR1 is SGHTA and CDR2 FQGNSA. The V gene lost 5 bases and the J gene lost 6 bases, with 16 bases spanning the gap.

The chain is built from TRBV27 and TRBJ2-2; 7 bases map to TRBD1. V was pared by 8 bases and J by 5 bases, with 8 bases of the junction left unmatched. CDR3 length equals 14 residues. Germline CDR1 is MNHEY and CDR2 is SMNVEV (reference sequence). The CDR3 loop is CASSLTGLTGELFF. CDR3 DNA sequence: TGTGCCAGCTCTCTGACAGGGCTAACCGGGGAGCTGTTTTTT.

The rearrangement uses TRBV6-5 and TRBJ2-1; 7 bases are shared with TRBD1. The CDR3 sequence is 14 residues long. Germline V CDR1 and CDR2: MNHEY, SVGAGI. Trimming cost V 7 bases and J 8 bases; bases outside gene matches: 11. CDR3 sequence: CASTRRQGWHEQFF. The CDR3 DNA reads TGTGCCAGCACTAGACGACAGGGCTGGCATGAGCAGTTCTTC.

DNA of the CDR3: TGCAGTGCTCAGAACCAAGAGACCCAGTACTTC. Translating it yields CSAQNQETQYF. The chain links TRBV20-1 to TRBJ2-5, with D unclear. The CDR3 extends over 11 amino acids. Germline assignment: CDR1 DFQATT and CDR2 SNEGSKA (reference sequence). Trimming shortened V by 5 bases and J by 0 bases, and 4 bases separated the two germline ends.

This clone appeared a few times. CDR3 DNA: TGTGCCAGCAGCTCCTCCGGGGGCAAGGACAGGGATACCGGGGAGCTGTTTTTT. Translated, it gives CASSSSGGKDRDTGELFF. The chain links TRBV7-9 to TRBJ2-2; TRBD1 aligns across 8 bases. V trimming: 4 bases; J trimming: 5 bases; junction bases outside the gene matches: 15. Germline V gene data show CDR1 as SEHNR and CDR2 as FQNEAQ (reference sequence). There are 18 residues in the CDR3.

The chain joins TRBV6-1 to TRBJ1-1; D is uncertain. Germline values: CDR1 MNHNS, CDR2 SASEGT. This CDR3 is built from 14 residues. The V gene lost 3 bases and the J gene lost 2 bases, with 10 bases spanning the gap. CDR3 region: CASSDRLTNTEAFF. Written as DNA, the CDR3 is TGTGCCAGCAGTGACAGACTTACTAACACTGAAGCTTTCTTT.

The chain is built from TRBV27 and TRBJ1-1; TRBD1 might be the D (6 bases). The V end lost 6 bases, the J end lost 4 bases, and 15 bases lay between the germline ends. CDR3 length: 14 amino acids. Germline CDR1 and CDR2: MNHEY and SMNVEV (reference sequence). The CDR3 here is CASSEGGAVTEAFF. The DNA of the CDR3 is TGTGCCAGCAGCGAGGGGGGGGCGGTCACTGAAGCTTTCTTT.

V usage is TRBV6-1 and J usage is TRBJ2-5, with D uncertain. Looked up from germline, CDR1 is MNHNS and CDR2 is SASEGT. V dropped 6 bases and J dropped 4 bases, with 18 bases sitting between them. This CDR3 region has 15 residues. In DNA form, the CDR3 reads TGTGCCAGCAGGGCTGGTGGACCCTCCGCAGAGACCCAGTACTTC. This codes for CASRAGGPSAETQYF.

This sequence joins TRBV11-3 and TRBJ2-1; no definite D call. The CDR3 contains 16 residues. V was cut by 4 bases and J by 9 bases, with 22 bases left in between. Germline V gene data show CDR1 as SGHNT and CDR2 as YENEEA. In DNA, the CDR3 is TGTGCCAGCAGCTCTATGTATACCCCTAGGACGGGTGAGCAGTTCTTC. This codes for CASSSMYTPRTGEQFF. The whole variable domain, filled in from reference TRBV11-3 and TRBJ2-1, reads EAGVVQSPRYKIIEKKQPVAFWCNPISGHNTLYWYLQNLGQGPELLIRYENEEAVDDSQLPKDRFSAERLKGVDSTLKIQPAELGDSAVYLCASSSMYTPRTGEQFFGPGTRLTVL.

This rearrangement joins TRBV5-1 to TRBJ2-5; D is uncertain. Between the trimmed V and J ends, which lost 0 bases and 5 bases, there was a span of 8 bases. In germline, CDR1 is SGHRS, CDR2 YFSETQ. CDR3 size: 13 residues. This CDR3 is CASSLVAVETQYF. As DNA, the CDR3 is TGCGCCAGCAGCTTGGTAGCTGTGGAGACCCAGTACTTC.

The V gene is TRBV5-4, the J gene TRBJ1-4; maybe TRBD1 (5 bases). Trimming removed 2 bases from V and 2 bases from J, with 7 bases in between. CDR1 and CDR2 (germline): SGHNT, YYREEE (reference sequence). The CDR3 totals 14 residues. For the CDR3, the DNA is TGTGCCAGCAGCTTTCAGGGTACTAATGAAAAACTGTTTTTT. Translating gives CASSFQGTNEKLFF.

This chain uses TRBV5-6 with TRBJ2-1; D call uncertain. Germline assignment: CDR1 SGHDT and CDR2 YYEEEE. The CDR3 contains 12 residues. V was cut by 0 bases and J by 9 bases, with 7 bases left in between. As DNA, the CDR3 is TGTGCCAGCAGCTTGGGTCTTACTGAGCAGTTCTTC. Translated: CASSLGLTEQFF.

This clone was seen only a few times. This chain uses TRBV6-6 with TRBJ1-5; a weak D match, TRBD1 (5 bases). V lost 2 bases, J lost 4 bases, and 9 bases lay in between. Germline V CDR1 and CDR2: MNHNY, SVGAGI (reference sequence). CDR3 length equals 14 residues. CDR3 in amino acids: CASSYAPGNQPQHF. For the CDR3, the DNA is TGTGCCAGCAGTTACGCCCCAGGGAATCAGCCCCAGCATTTT.

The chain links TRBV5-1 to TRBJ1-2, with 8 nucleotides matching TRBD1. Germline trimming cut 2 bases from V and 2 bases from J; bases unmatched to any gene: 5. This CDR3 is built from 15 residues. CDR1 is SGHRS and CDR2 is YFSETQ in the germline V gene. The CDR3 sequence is CASSLAQGENYGYTF. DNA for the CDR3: TGCGCCAGCAGCTTAGCACAGGGGGAAAACTATGGCTACACCTTC. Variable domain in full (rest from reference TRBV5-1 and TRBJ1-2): KAGVTQTPRYLIKTRGQQVTLSCSPISGHRSVSWYQQTPGQGLQFLFEYFSETQRNKGNFPGRFSGRQFSNSRSEMNVSTLELGDSALYLCASSLAQGENYGYTFGSGTRLTVV.

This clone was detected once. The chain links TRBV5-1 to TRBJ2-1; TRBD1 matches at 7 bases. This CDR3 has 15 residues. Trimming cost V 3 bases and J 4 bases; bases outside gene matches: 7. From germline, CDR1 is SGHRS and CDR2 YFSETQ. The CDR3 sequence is CASSSPGTDYNEQFF. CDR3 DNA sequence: TGCGCCAGCAGCTCCCCGGGGACAGATTACAATGAGCAGTTCTTC.

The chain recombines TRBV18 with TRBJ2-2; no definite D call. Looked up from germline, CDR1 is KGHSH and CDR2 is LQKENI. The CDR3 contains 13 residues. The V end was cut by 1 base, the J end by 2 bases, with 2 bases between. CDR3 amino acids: CASSPRNTGELFF. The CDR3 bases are TGTGCCAGCTCACCACGCAACACCGGGGAGCTGTTTTTT.

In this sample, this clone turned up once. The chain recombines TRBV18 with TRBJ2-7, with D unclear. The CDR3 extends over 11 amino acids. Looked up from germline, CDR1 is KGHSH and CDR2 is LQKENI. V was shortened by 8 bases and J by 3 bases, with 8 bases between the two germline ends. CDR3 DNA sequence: TGTGCCAGCCCTTCACGCTACGAGCAGTACGTC. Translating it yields CASPSRYEQYV.